A single sample gave rise to the 5 T cell receptor beta chains below, sequenced in a study of blood T cell repertoires in COVID-19. TCRdb keeps only in-frame clones here, not all; method: immunoSEQ multiplex PCR. The sample lists some 66,000 clones, 90% to 95% occurring once. The sample comprised peripheral blood. These receptors were collected from a human donor in a cohort sampled during active COVID-19.

The V and J genes are TRBV28 and TRBJ2-1, with D perhaps TRBD1 (6 bases). The CDR3 has 15 amino acids. From germline, CDR1 is MDHEN and CDR2 SYDVKM. V was clipped by 4 bases and J by 0 bases, with 10 bases between them. The DNA of the CDR3 is TGTGCCAGCAGTTCGACAGGTAGCTCCTACAATGAGCAGTTCTTC. Amino acid sequence: CASSSTGSSYNEQFF.

The V gene is TRBV6-2 or TRBV6-3, the J gene TRBJ2-5, with TRBD2 as a possible D gene (6 bases). Germline CDR1 reads MNHEY; CDR2 reads SVGEGT. The CDR3 sequence is 16 residues long. The V end lost 3 bases, the J end lost 0 bases, and 14 bases lay between the germline ends. For the CDR3, the DNA is TGTGCCAGCAGTTATCCCCGTGCTAGCGACCAAGAGACCCAGTACTTC. Translating gives CASSYPRASDQETQYF.

This clone was counted once. The chain links TRBV10-3 to TRBJ2-1; TRBD2 matches at 10 bases. V was clipped by 6 bases and J by 8 bases; unmatched bases: 10. Germline V gives CDR1 ENHRY, CDR2 SYGVKD. The CDR3 consists of 15 residues. The CDR3 DNA sequence: TGTGCCATCAGCGTGGGGGCTAGCGGGAGCGATGAGCAGTTCTTC. It yields the protein CAISVGASGSDEQFF.

The chain is built from TRBV11-1 and TRBJ2-1, with D unresolved. V was shortened by 4 bases and J by 1 base, with 5 bases between the two germline ends. CDR1 is SGHAT and CDR2 is FQDESV in the germline V gene (reference sequence). The CDR3 length is 13 residues. CDR3 nucleotide sequence: TGTGCCAGCAGCTCCAGGTCCTACAATGAGCAGTTCTTC. Translating it yields CASSSRSYNEQFF.

The chain carries TRBV7-2 and TRBJ2-2; 9 bases are shared with TRBD1. V lost 6 bases to trimming and J lost 3 bases; unmatched junction nucleotides: 8. The CDR3 runs 16 residues. Per germline, CDR1 SGHTA and CDR2 FQGNSA. The chain's CDR3 is CASSQQGAMDTGELFF. The CDR3 nucleotides are TGTGCCAGCAGTCAACAGGGGGCTATGGACACCGGGGAGCTGTTTTTT. The variable domain in full, with the rest retrieved from reference TRBV7-2 and TRBJ2-2, is GAGVSQSPSNKVTEKGKDVELRCDPISGHTALYWYRQSLGQGLEFLIYFQGNSAPDKSGLPSDRFSAERTGGSVSTLTIQRTQQEDSAVYLCASSQQGAMDTGELFFGEGSRLTVL.